What follows are 27 T cell receptor beta chains derived from one specimen sequenced in a study of cytomegalovirus exposure and HLA in healthy donors. The primer mix had 60 Vbeta and 13 Jbeta primers. Clones were read by immunoSEQ multiplex PCR, and TCRdb kept only the in-frame ones, dropping some. Of about 4,500 clones listed, roughly 80% are singletons. The material sequenced was PBMCs. Receptor source: a woman in her 40s in good health and CMV-seropositive.

The V call is TRBV9, the J call TRBJ1-2; TRBD1 matches at 11 bases. The CDR3 extends over 15 amino acids. The trim removed 4 bases at V and 5 bases at J, leaving 7 bases unmatched. Germline loops: CDR1 SGDLS, CDR2 YYNGEE. For the CDR3, the DNA is TGTGCCAGCAGCACAGGACAGGGGGCACGGTATGGCTACACCTTC. Amino acid sequence: CASSTGQGARYGYTF.

This clone was found a few times. V is TRBV7-9 and J is TRBJ1-5, with TRBD1 as a possible D gene (5 bases). V was shortened by 6 bases and J by 4 bases, with 19 bases between the two germline ends. CDR3 length: 16 amino acids. Germline V CDR1 and CDR2: SEHNR, FQNEAQ (reference sequence). CDR3 residues: CASSPGGWSDNQPQHF. The CDR3 coding sequence is TGTGCCAGCAGTCCCGGGGGGTGGAGCGATAATCAGCCCCAGCATTTT.

This rearrangement joins TRBV30 to TRBJ1-5, with unresolved D. Germline CDR1 and CDR2: GTSNPN and SVGIG (reference sequence). V lost 0 bases and J lost 4, with 16 bases in between. This CDR3 has 16 residues. The chain's CDR3 is CAWSVHPGGRNQPQHF. The CDR3 bases are TGTGCCTGGAGTGTACATCCGGGCGGGCGGAATCAGCCCCAGCATTTT.

The chain uses TRBV30 and TRBJ2-7, with D possibly TRBD2 on 5 matching bases. The CDR3 is 13 residues long. The V and J ends lost 2 bases and 2 bases respectively, with 10 bases between them. The germline V gene has CDR1 GTSNPN and CDR2 SVGIG (reference sequence). The CDR3 sequence: CAWSLGAAYEQYF. DNA of the CDR3: TGTGCCTGGAGTTTGGGAGCTGCCTACGAGCAGTACTTC.

V and J are TRBV29-1 and TRBJ1-1; D might be TRBD1 (5 bases). The CDR3 length is 15 residues. The V end was cut by 6 bases, the J end by 5 bases, with 22 bases between. In germline, CDR1 is SQVTM, CDR2 ANQGSEA. This chain's CDR3 is CSVAGQRGVFTEAFF. As DNA, the CDR3 is TGCAGCGTCGCCGGGCAAAGGGGTGTATTTACTGAAGCTTTCTTT. The complete variable domain, with remaining parts taken from reference TRBV29-1 and TRBJ1-1, reads SAVISQKPSRDICQRGTSLTIQCQVDSQVTMMFWYRQQPGQSLTLIATANQGSEATYESGFVIDKFPISRPNLTFSTLTVSNMSPEDSSIYLCSVAGQRGVFTEAFFGQGTRLTVV.

The chain joins TRBV25-1 to TRBJ2-1; D possibly corresponds to TRBD1 (5 bases). Germline assignment: CDR1 MGHDK and CDR2 SYGVNS. CDR3 length equals 15 residues. The V gene lost 4 bases and the J gene lost 1 base, with 11 bases spanning the gap. CDR3 coding DNA: TGTGCCAGCAGTGTTGGGGCAGATTCCTACAATGAGCAGTTCTTC. Amino acids: CASSVGADSYNEQFF.

The rearrangement links TRBV6-5 to TRBJ1-2; TRBD1 might be the D (6 bases). Germline lookup yields CDR1 MNHEY and CDR2 SVGAGI. The CDR3 contains 14 residues. V gave up 10 bases and J gave up 1 base, with 16 bases separating them. CDR3 nucleotides: TGTGCCACACGCTGGACAGATTTTAACTATGGCTACACCTTC. This codes for CATRWTDFNYGYTF.

The chain joins TRBV29-1 to TRBJ2-2; 8 nucleotides line up with TRBD1. V lost 6 bases to trimming and J lost 7 bases; unmatched junction nucleotides: 7. The germline V gene encodes CDR1 SQVTM and CDR2 ANQGSEA. This CDR3 spans 13 amino acids. The CDR3 DNA reads TGCAGCGTGTGGACAGGGATGGTCGGGGAGCTGTTTTTT. Its protein product is CSVWTGMVGELFF.

Comments on this clone: Other DNA sequences in this sample translate to the same CDR3. This chain joins TRBV29-1 and TRBJ1-1; the D gene is possibly TRBD1 (6 bases). The CDR3 consists of 14 residues. Trimming shortened V by 1 base and J by 0 bases, and 9 bases separated the two germline ends. Germline assignment: CDR1 SQVTM and CDR2 ANQGSEA. This chain's CDR3 is CSVEVQGVNTEAFF. The DNA for the CDR3 is TGCAGCGTTGAAGTACAGGGAGTGAACACTGAAGCTTTCTTT.

This clone was detected once. The gene calls are TRBV25-1 and TRBJ2-7; TRBD2 might be the D (6 bases). The length of the CDR3 is 13 residues. Trimming pared 4 bases from V and 3 bases from J, leaving 10 bases between. The V gene's germline CDR1 is MGHDK and CDR2 SYGVNS. The CDR3 protein is CASSGTGSYEQYF. The CDR3, as DNA: TGTGCCAGCAGTGGGACCGGGAGCTACGAGCAGTACTTC.

The rearrangement uses TRBV6-5 and TRBJ1-2, with TRBD1 as a possible D gene (5 bases). The germline V gene encodes CDR1 MNHEY and CDR2 SVGAGI. V was cut by 6 bases and J by 8 bases, with 16 bases left in between. This CDR3 contains 13 residues. The CDR3 sequence: CASRAARGEGYTF. CDR3 sequence (DNA): TGTGCCAGCAGGGCGGCCCGGGGGGAGGGCTACACCTTC.

V and J are TRBV29-1 and TRBJ2-2; D remains ambiguous. Germline CDR1 is SQVTM and CDR2 is ANQGSEA. The CDR3 has 14 residues. Trimming pared 1 base from V and 5 bases from J, leaving 11 bases between. The CDR3 DNA is TGCAGCGTTGAAGGAACAGCAGCTACCGGGGAGCTGTTTTTT. Residues: CSVEGTAATGELFF.

The count of this clone is one. The chain joins TRBV6-6 to TRBJ1-1, with no clear D. The V gene's germline CDR1 is MNHNY and CDR2 SVGAGI (reference sequence). Trimming removed 0 bases at V and 3 bases at J, with 8 bases between. CDR3 length: 14 amino acids. CDR3 region: CASSYSSAHTEAFF. CDR3 nucleotide sequence: TGTGCCAGCAGTTACTCCTCTGCGCACACTGAAGCTTTCTTT.

The J gene is TRBJ2-5, the V gene TRBV29-1; D may be TRBD2 (5 bases). CDR1 SQVTM and CDR2 ANQGSEA come from the germline V gene. The ends were cut back, 4 bases at V and 5 bases at J, with 11 bases in the middle. The CDR3 covers 12 residues. CDR3 region: CSVGKGGETQYF. In nucleotides, the CDR3 is TGCAGCGTTGGAAAGGGCGGGGAGACCCAGTACTTC.

About this clone itself: Other DNA sequences of this sample code for an identical CDR3. The gene calls are TRBV5-1 and TRBJ1-1; the D is unclear. V was cut by 4 bases and J by 5 bases, with 9 bases left in between. Germline V gives CDR1 SGHRS, CDR2 YFSETQ. This CDR3 has 12 amino acids. CDR3: CASSTDSTEAFF. The CDR3 coding sequence is TGCGCCAGCAGCACTGACTCAACTGAAGCTTTCTTT.

The chain has TRBV27 and TRBJ1-2; tentative D call: TRBD1 (5 bases). The CDR3 has 14 amino acids. Trimming removed 6 bases from V and 4 bases from J, with 15 bases in between. Germline CDR1 reads MNHEY; CDR2 reads SMNVEV (reference sequence). The chain's CDR3 is CASSLNPGIYGYTF. The DNA for the CDR3 is TGTGCCAGCAGCCTCAACCCAGGGATCTATGGCTACACCTTC.

V gene TRBV6-5 combines with J gene TRBJ1-1; 7 bases match TRBD1. The germline gives CDR1 MNHEY, CDR2 SVGAGI. V trimming: 5 bases; J trimming: 2 bases; junction bases outside the gene matches: 2. The CDR3 runs 13 residues. CDR3 coding DNA: TGTGCCAGCAGTACAGGGGTCAACACTGAAGCTTTCTTT. The encoded protein is CASSTGVNTEAFF.

The chain combines TRBV29-1 with TRBJ1-4; 11 bases map to TRBD1. This CDR3 is 13 amino acids long. V lost 4 bases and J lost 8; bases outside the gene matches: 3. Germline V lookup: CDR1 SQVTM, CDR2 ANQGSEA. Written as DNA, the CDR3 is TGCAGCGTTGGAGGGACAGGGGGAGAAAAACTGTTTTTT. Protein: CSVGGTGGEKLFF.

The chain recombines TRBV28 with TRBJ1-1, with 7 bases lining up with TRBD1. J lost 1 base, V lost 4 bases, and 3 bases had no gene match. Looked up from germline, CDR1 is MDHEN and CDR2 is SYDVKM. This CDR3 spans 14 amino acids. This chain's CDR3 is CASSYGQENTEAFF. CDR3 sequence (DNA): TGTGCCAGCAGTTACGGACAGGAGAACACTGAAGCTTTCTTT. Complete variable domain (other parts from reference TRBV28 and TRBJ1-1): DVKVTQSSRYLVKRTGEKVFLECVQDMDHENMFWYRQDPGLGLRLIYFSYDVKMKEKGDIPEGYSVSREKKERFSLILESASTNQTSMYLCASSYGQENTEAFFGQGTRLTVV.

The chain employs TRBV5-4 and TRBJ1-1; 9 nucleotides align to TRBD1. Unmatched junction bases numbered 11, after V lost 2 bases and J lost 0 bases. This CDR3 has 18 amino acids. CDR1 is SGHNT and CDR2 is YYREEE in the germline V gene (reference sequence). The chain's CDR3 is CASSLKGQGIDLNTEAFF. The CDR3 DNA reads TGTGCCAGCAGCTTAAAGGGACAGGGCATTGATTTGAACACTGAAGCTTTCTTT.

The chain is built from TRBV29-1 and TRBJ1-5; 8 bases align to TRBD1. The CDR3 has 15 residues. J was trimmed by 11 bases and V by 5 bases; bases with no gene match: 17. CDR1 and CDR2 (germline): SQVTM, ANQGSEA. CDR3 protein: CSVRMGQERSNSQHF. DNA for the CDR3: TGCAGCGTTCGAATGGGACAGGAGAGGTCCAATTCCCAGCATTTT.

This clone was seen only once. This chain connects TRBV10-3 to TRBJ2-7; 8 positions match TRBD1. The J segment lost 2 bases and the V segment lost 10 bases, leaving 4 bases of the junction unmatched. The CDR3 runs 12 residues. CDR1 and CDR2 from the germline V gene are ENHRY and SYGVKD. CDR3 bases: TGTGCCACCCGACAGGGGACCTACGAGCAGTACTTC. Translation gives CATRQGTYEQYF.

The rearrangement joins TRBV29-1 to TRBJ2-1; 7 nucleotides agree with TRBD1. Trimming removed 2 bases from V and 0 bases from J; junction bases left unmatched: 4. The CDR3 loop spans 15 amino acids. From germline, CDR1 is SQVTM and CDR2 ANQGSEA. The CDR3 nucleotides read TGCAGCGTTGAATGGGCAGGGGGCTCCTACAATGAGCAGTTCTTC. It codes for CSVEWAGGSYNEQFF.

V and J are TRBV29-1 and TRBJ2-7; the D gene is possibly TRBD1 (8 bases). The V end lost 3 bases, the J end lost 4 bases, and 19 bases lay between the germline ends. Germline assignment: CDR1 SQVTM and CDR2 ANQGSEA. This CDR3 region has 15 residues. The chain's CDR3 is CSVEGGQGAVYEQYF. The CDR3 coding sequence is TGCAGCGTTGAGGGGGGGCAGGGGGCCGTATACGAGCAGTACTTC.

The V gene is TRBV6-5, the J gene TRBJ1-5; D is ambiguous. Germline CDR1 MNHEY, CDR2 SVGAGI. Deletions cut 4 bases from V and 0 bases from J, with 7 bases between. The CDR3 totals 14 residues. Here the CDR3 reads CASSSGFSNQPQHF. The CDR3 nucleotides are TGTGCCAGCAGTTCAGGTTTTAGCAATCAGCCCCAGCATTTT.

The chain recombines TRBV6-5 with TRBJ2-2, with TRBD1 matching over 9 bases. Trimming took 6 bases from V and 9 from J; bases not matched to a gene: 8. CDR3 length: 14 residues. Looked up from germline, CDR1 is MNHEY and CDR2 is SVGAGI. The CDR3 DNA reads TGTGCCAGCAGGGGAGACAGGGGGGAGTGGGAGCTGTTTTTT. Its translation is CASRGDRGEWELFF.

The rearrangement uses TRBV5-1 and TRBJ1-1; D may be TRBD1 (5 bases). The germline CDR1 and CDR2 sequences are SGHRS and YFSETQ. Trimming took off 6 bases at V and 1 base at J, with 13 bases between the two ends. The CDR3 is 14 amino acids. Here the CDR3 DNA reads TGCGCCAGCACCCCCCAGGGAACGAACACTGAAGCTTTCTTT. Protein product: CASTPQGTNTEAFF.